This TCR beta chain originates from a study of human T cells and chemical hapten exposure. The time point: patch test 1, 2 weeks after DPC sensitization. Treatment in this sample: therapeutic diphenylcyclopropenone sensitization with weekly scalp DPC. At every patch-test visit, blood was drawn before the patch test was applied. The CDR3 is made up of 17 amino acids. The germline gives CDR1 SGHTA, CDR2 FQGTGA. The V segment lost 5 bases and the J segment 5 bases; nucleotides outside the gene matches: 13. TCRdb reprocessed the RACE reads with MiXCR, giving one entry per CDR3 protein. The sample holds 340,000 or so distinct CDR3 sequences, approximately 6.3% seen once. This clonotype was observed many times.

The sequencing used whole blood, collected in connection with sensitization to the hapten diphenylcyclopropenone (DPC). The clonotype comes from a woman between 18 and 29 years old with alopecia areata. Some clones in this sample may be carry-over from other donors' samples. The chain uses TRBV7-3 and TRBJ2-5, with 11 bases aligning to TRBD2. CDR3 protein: CASSHGASGGQSETQYF. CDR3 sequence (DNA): TGTGCCAGCAGCCATGGGGCTAGCGGGGGGCAGAGTGAGACCCAGTACTTC.